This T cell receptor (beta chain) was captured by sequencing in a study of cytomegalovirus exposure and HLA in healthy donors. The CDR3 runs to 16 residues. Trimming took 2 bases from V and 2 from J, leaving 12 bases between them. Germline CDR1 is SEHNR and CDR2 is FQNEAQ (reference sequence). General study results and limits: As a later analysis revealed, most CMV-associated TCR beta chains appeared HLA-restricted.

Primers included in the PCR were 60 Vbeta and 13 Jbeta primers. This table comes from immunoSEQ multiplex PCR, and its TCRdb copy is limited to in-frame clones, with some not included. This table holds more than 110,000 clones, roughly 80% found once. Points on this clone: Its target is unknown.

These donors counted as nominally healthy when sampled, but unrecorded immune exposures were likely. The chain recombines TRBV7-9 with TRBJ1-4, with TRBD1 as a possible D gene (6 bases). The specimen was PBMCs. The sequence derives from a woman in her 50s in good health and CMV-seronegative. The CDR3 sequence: CASSLYGGQTNEKLFF. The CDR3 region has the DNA TGTGCCAGCAGCTTATACGGGGGGCAGACTAATGAAAAACTGTTTTTT.